The 31 T cell receptor beta chains reported below all come from one sample, sequenced in a study of OX40 agonist ivuxolimab in advanced cancers. Using immunoSEQ multiplex PCR, the repertoire was profiled, and TCRdb retains in-frame clones only, with some absent. The table includes 35,000 to 40,000 clones, about 82% detected once. The sample here was CD4+ or CD8+ T cells sorted from blood, taken in a trial of the OX40 agonist ivuxolimab. These receptors all stem from an adult with an advanced solid tumor such as melanoma, head and neck, liver or kidney cancer.

This clone was seen more than once but under ten times. This chain connects TRBV18 to TRBJ2-5; TRBD1 is a possible D gene (5 bases). Germline loops: CDR1 KGHSH, CDR2 LQKENI. Trimming stripped 3 bases from V and 0 bases from J, with 17 bases between. The CDR3 covers 17 residues. The CDR3 nucleotides are TGTGCCAGCTCACCGCCCGGGCAGGGTTTGTACCAAGAGACCCAGTACTTC. Translation gives CASSPPGQGLYQETQYF.

As to this clone: Other DNA variants within this sample encode the same CDR3. The chain has TRBV7-2 and TRBJ2-5, with TRBD1 matching 7 bases. V dropped 2 bases and J dropped 2; count of bases not matched to a gene: 2. This CDR3 has 14 residues. From germline, CDR1 is SGHTA and CDR2 FQGNSA. CDR3 coding DNA: TGTGCCAGCAGCTTAAGCAGGGGGCAAGAGACCCAGTACTTC. Encoded protein: CASSLSRGQETQYF.

The V and J genes are TRBV5-1 and TRBJ2-5, with D perhaps TRBD2 (5 bases). This CDR3 has 13 amino acids. The V and J ends lost 3 bases and 2 bases respectively, with 8 bases between them. CDR1 SGHRS and CDR2 YFSETQ come from the germline V gene. The CDR3 bases are TGCGCCAGCAGCTCGGGGTGGCAAGAGACCCAGTACTTC. This gives the protein CASSSGWQETQYF.

The chain is built from TRBV5-8 and TRBJ2-7; unclear D gene. Between the trimmed V and J ends, which lost 0 bases and 3 bases, there was a span of 10 bases. The CDR3 spans 14 residues. The germline V gene encodes CDR1 SGHTS and CDR2 YDEGEE. CDR3: CASSLGSRFYEQYF. The CDR3 region has the DNA TGTGCCAGCAGCTTGGGTTCGAGATTCTACGAGCAGTACTTC.

The chain employs TRBV6-1 and TRBJ2-7; 7 bases match TRBD2. Germline V gene sequence: CDR1 MNHNS, CDR2 SASEGT. The V gene end was trimmed by 5 bases and the J gene end by 4 bases; junction bases not matched to a gene: 8. This CDR3 spans 14 amino acids. The CDR3 DNA is TGTGCCAGCAGTCCTTGGGGGGGTGGGTACGAGCAGTACTTC. As protein: CASSPWGGGYEQYF.

The V and J genes are TRBV29-1 and TRBJ2-7; 12 bases line up with TRBD2. The CDR3 totals 13 residues. With 3 bases clipped from V and 6 bases from J, the junction kept 3 bases outside the gene matches. The germline V gene has CDR1 SQVTM and CDR2 ANQGSEA. The CDR3 protein is CSVEGLAGSEQYF. The CDR3 coding sequence is TGCAGCGTTGAGGGACTAGCGGGTTCCGAGCAGTACTTC.

This chain links TRBV19 with TRBJ2-7; D is perhaps TRBD1 (6 bases). V lost 5 bases and J lost 2, with 16 bases in between. This CDR3 spans 15 amino acids. Germline CDR1 reads LNHDA; CDR2 reads SQIVND (reference sequence). The CDR3 spells CASSSDRWAPYEQYF. CDR3 DNA sequence: TGTGCCAGTAGTTCCGACAGGTGGGCCCCCTACGAGCAGTACTTC.

CDR3 sequence (DNA): TGTGCCAGCTCCCGAACCGCAGGACAGATGAACACTGAAGCTTTCTTT. It yields the protein CASSRTAGQMNTEAFF. V usage is TRBV18 and J usage is TRBJ1-1, with a tentative D call TRBD1 (6 bases). From germline, CDR1 is KGHSH and CDR2 LQKENI. The CDR3 is 16 amino acids. The V and J ends lost 6 bases and 0 bases respectively, with 17 bases between them.

There are a few counts of this clone. The chain joins TRBV27 to TRBJ1-2; no clear D. The CDR3 totals 13 residues. Germline V gene data show CDR1 as MNHEY and CDR2 as SMNVEV (reference sequence). V was trimmed by 8 bases and J by 4 bases, leaving 14 bases between them. CDR3 sequence reads: CASGPKGLYGYTF. In DNA, the CDR3 is TGTGCCAGCGGCCCGAAGGGTCTCTATGGCTACACCTTC.

The V and J genes are TRBV28 and TRBJ2-3, with TRBD2 matching 12 bases. V lost 5 bases, J lost 5 bases, and 5 bases stayed unmatched. Germline lookup yields CDR1 MDHEN and CDR2 SYDVKM. This CDR3 has 15 residues. CDR3 loop: CASSPSGGAKDTQYF. CDR3 bases: TGTGCCAGCAGTCCTAGCGGGGGGGCAAAAGATACGCAGTATTTT. The full variable domain, its missing parts supplied by reference TRBV28 and TRBJ2-3, is DVKVTQSSRYLVKRTGEKVFLECVQDMDHENMFWYRQDPGLGLRLIYFSYDVKMKEKGDIPEGYSVSREKKERFSLILESASTNQTSMYLCASSPSGGAKDTQYFGPGTRLTVL.

The CDR3 sequence: CASSLRGGSSYEQYF. The CDR3 nucleotides are TGTGCCAGCAGCTTAAGAGGGGGGAGCTCCTACGAGCAGTACTTC. The rearrangement links TRBV7-3 to TRBJ2-5, with D perhaps given as TRBD1 or TRBD2 (6 bases each). The DNA end favors TRBJ2-7, so the J call may be wrong. Germline CDR1 and CDR2: SGHTA and FQGTGA. The CDR3 length is 15 residues.

V gene TRBV30 combines with J gene TRBJ2-2; D tentatively fits TRBD1 or TRBD2 (5 bases each). In germline, CDR1 is GTSNPN, CDR2 SVGIG (reference sequence). V lost 0 bases, J lost 3 bases, and 11 bases lay in between. The CDR3 consists of 15 residues. The CDR3, as DNA: TGTGCCTGGAGTGTCCGGGGCTCCTACACCGGGGAGCTGTTTTTT. Residues: CAWSVRGSYTGELFF.

The chain joins TRBV5-1 to TRBJ1-1; 7 positions match TRBD1. V gave up 4 bases and J gave up 1 base; unmatched junction bases: 1. Germline CDR1 is SGHRS and CDR2 is YFSETQ. The CDR3 sequence is 13 residues long. CDR3 nucleotides: TGCGCCAGCAGCCGACAGGGGAACACTGAAGCTTTCTTT. Its protein product is CASSRQGNTEAFF. Supplemented by reference TRBV5-1 and TRBJ1-1, the full variable domain reads KAGVTQTPRYLIKTRGQQVTLSCSPISGHRSVSWYQQTPGQGLQFLFEYFSETQRNKGNFPGRFSGRQFSNSRSEMNVSTLELGDSALYLCASSRQGNTEAFFGQGTRLTVV.

The V and J genes are TRBV7-9 and TRBJ2-1; 12 positions agree with TRBD2. Germline CDR1 reads SEHNR; CDR2 reads FQNEAQ (reference sequence). V shed 5 bases, J shed 5 bases, and the junction held 10 bases outside the gene matches. This CDR3 region has 17 residues. CDR3 protein: CASSPRLAGGIHNEQFF. The CDR3 DNA reads TGTGCCAGCAGCCCCCGGCTAGCGGGAGGGATCCACAATGAGCAGTTCTTC.

The count of this clone is one. This rearrangement joins TRBV27 to TRBJ2-7; D may match TRBD1 or TRBD2 (5 bases each). Trimming pared 4 bases from V and 1 base from J, leaving 14 bases between. The CDR3 sequence is 15 residues long. Germline CDR1 is MNHEY and CDR2 is SMNVEV (reference sequence). The CDR3 nucleotides are TGTGCCAGCAGTTCTGGGGACGCGGGTTCCTACGAGCAGTACTTC. As protein: CASSSGDAGSYEQYF.

The J gene is TRBJ2-7, the V gene TRBV6-1, with TRBD1 as a possible D gene (6 bases). This CDR3 is 13 amino acids long. V was trimmed by 7 bases and J by 4 bases, leaving 14 bases between them. Germline V gene sequence: CDR1 MNHNS, CDR2 SASEGT. The CDR3 here is CASNRDMGYEQYF. CDR3 coding DNA: TGTGCCAGCAACCGGGACATGGGATACGAGCAGTACTTC.

The chain combines TRBV5-1 with TRBJ2-7, with D unresolved. The V and J ends lost 1 base and 4 bases respectively, with 6 bases between them. This CDR3 contains 12 residues. The germline CDR1 and CDR2 sequences are SGHRS and YFSETQ. The CDR3 nucleotides are TGCGCCAGCAGCTTGTCCCGGTACGAGCAGTACTTC. It encodes CASSLSRYEQYF.

The chain is built from TRBV19 and TRBJ1-1; unclear D gene. CDR1 LNHDA and CDR2 SQIVND come from the germline V gene (reference sequence). V was clipped by 3 bases and J by 1 base, with 9 bases between them. This CDR3 comprises 14 residues. The CDR3 protein is CASSIRKPNTEAFF. In nucleotides, the CDR3 is TGTGCCAGTAGTATCCGTAAACCGAACACTGAAGCTTTCTTT.

This clone was picked up one time. The rearrangement links TRBV6-1 to TRBJ2-3; TRBD2 matches at 9 bases. The CDR3 runs to 14 residues. J lost 4 bases, V lost 4 bases, and 3 bases had no gene match. Germline V CDR1 and CDR2: MNHNS, SASEGT. The CDR3 DNA reads as TGTGCCAGCAGTGCGGCGGGGGGGCCAGATACGCAGTATTTT. It yields the protein CASSAAGGPDTQYF.

DNA for the CDR3: TGTGCCAGCAGCTTAGATGGCGCCTATGGCTACACCTTC. It translates to CASSLDGAYGYTF. The V gene is TRBV11-2, the J gene TRBJ1-2; D gene unclear. V shed 0 bases and J shed 4 bases, with 6 bases lying between them. The germline gives CDR1 SGHAT, CDR2 FQNNGV. This CDR3 is 13 amino acids long.

The V gene is TRBV6-6, the J gene TRBJ2-1, with TRBD2 identical over 13 bases. After removal of 7 bases from V and 12 bases from J, the junction contained 15 bases not matched to a gene. This CDR3 spans 16 amino acids. Germline V gene sequence: CDR1 MNHNY, CDR2 SVGAGI (reference sequence). CDR3 sequence: CASKPPGLAGPGGQFF. The CDR3 DNA reads TGTGCCAGCAAGCCTCCGGGACTAGCGGGACCGGGGGGGCAGTTCTTC.

The chain recombines TRBV10-3 with TRBJ2-3, with a tentative D call TRBD2 (6 bases). Trimming took 6 bases from V and 9 from J, leaving 19 bases between them. The CDR3 spans 14 residues. CDR1 and CDR2 from the germline V gene are ENHRY and SYGVKD. This CDR3 reads CAISDDGRLGTQYF. The CDR3 DNA is TGTGCCATCAGCGATGACGGGAGACTAGGGACGCAGTATTTT.

The V call is TRBV11-2, the J call TRBJ1-6; 7 nucleotides align to TRBD1. Losses at the gene ends were 2 bases for V and 7 bases for J; bases not matched to a gene: 5. Per the germline V gene, CDR1 is SGHAT and CDR2 is FQNNGV. This CDR3 is 15 amino acids long. CDR3 DNA: TGTGCCAGCAGCTTATTCGAGGGGGCCAATTCACCCCTCCACTTT. Translated, it gives CASSLFEGANSPLHF.

V and J are TRBV5-1 and TRBJ1-6, with 8 bases lining up with TRBD1. Germline V gives CDR1 SGHRS, CDR2 YFSETQ. The V segment lost 4 bases and the J segment 9 bases; nucleotides outside the gene matches: 9. The CDR3 runs to 15 residues. In nucleotides, the CDR3 is TGCGCCAGCAGCCTATTGACAGGGGACATTTCACCCCTCCACTTT. This gives the protein CASSLLTGDISPLHF.

This CDR3 is CSDGQGGHGGQFF. CDR3 DNA sequence: TGCAGCGACGGACAGGGGGGCCACGGTGGGCAGTTCTTC. The rearrangement links TRBV29-1 to TRBJ2-1; 10 bases map to TRBD1. In germline, CDR1 is SQVTM, CDR2 ANQGSEA. J gave up 12 bases and V 7 bases, and 12 bases lay outside the gene matches. The CDR3 consists of 13 residues.

The chain links TRBV6-5 to TRBJ2-7; 10 bases align to TRBD1. The ends lost 5 bases at V and 5 bases at J; junction bases unmatched: 9. The CDR3 totals 15 residues. CDR1 is MNHEY, CDR2 SVGAGI, per germline. CDR3 sequence (DNA): TGTGCCAGCAGTCGATCCGGGACAGGGGTGAACGAGCAGTACTTC. This encodes CASSRSGTGVNEQYF.

The chain has TRBV19 and TRBJ2-1; 14 bases agree with TRBD2. V shed 4 bases and J 7 bases; nucleotides not matched to a gene: 9. Germline CDR1 and CDR2: LNHDA and SQIVND (reference sequence). The CDR3 is made up of 17 amino acids. The DNA of the CDR3 is TGTGCCAGTAGTAAGAGAGCTGGGACTAGCGGGGGAAATGAGCAGTTCTTC. It translates to CASSKRAGTSGGNEQFF.

This chain connects TRBV7-7 to TRBJ2-2; no clear D. The CDR3 spans 16 residues. Trimming stripped 2 bases from V and 4 bases from J, with 14 bases between. Germline assignment: CDR1 SSHAT and CDR2 FNYEAQ (reference sequence). The CDR3 nucleotides are TGTGCCAGCAGCTTACTTGGGCAGGCAACCACCGGGGAGCTGTTTTTT. The encoded protein is CASSLLGQATTGELFF. The full variable domain, rest sourced from reference TRBV7-7 and TRBJ2-2, is GAGVSQSPRYKVTKRGQDVTLRCDPISSHATLYWYQQALGQGPEFLTYFNYEAQPDKSGLPSDRFSAERPEGSISTLTIQRTEQRDSAMYRCASSLLGQATTGELFFGEGSRLTVL.

The chain carries TRBV6-1 and TRBJ2-6; no firm D call. Germline V gene data show CDR1 as MNHNS and CDR2 as SASEGT. The V gene lost 1 base and the J gene lost 0 bases, with 7 bases spanning the gap. This CDR3 region has 16 residues. The CDR3 here is CASSEGRSSGANVLTF. As DNA, the CDR3 is TGTGCCAGCAGTGAAGGGCGGAGCTCTGGGGCCAACGTCCTGACTTTC.

This chain joins TRBV30 and TRBJ2-7, with 7 bases fitting TRBD1. The length of the CDR3 is 13 residues. V shed 2 bases, J shed 3 bases, and the junction held 4 bases outside the gene matches. CDR1 is GTSNPN and CDR2 is SVGIG in the germline V gene (reference sequence). The CDR3 DNA reads as TGTGCCTGGAGTTCCGGGACAGTCTACGAGCAGTACTTC. As protein: CAWSSGTVYEQYF.

The V call is TRBV7-9, the J call TRBJ1-3; D uncertain. CDR1 and CDR2 (germline): SEHNR, FQNEAQ (reference sequence). The CDR3 is made up of 15 amino acids. V lost 4 bases to trimming and J lost 2 bases, with 12 bases between them. The CDR3 loop is CASSSEGGPGNTIYF. In DNA, the CDR3 is TGTGCCAGCAGCTCTGAAGGAGGTCCTGGAAACACCATATATTTT. Looking up the rest from reference TRBV7-9 and TRBJ1-3 gives the full variable domain: DTGVSQNPRHKITKRGQNVTFRCDPISEHNRLYWYRQTLGQGPEFLTYFQNEAQLEKSRLLSDRFSAERPKGSFSTLEIQRTEQGDSAMYLCASSSEGGPGNTIYFGEGSWLTVV.